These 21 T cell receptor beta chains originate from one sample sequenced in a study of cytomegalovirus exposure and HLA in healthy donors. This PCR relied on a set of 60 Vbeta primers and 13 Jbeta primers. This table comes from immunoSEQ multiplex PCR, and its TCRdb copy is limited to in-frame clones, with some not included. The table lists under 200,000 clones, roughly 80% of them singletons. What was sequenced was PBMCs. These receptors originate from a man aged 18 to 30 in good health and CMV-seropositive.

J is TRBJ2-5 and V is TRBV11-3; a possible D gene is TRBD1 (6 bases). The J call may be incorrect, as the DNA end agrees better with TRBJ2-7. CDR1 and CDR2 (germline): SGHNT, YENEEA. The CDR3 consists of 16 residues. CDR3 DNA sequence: TGTGCCAGCAGCCAATACCGAGGGACACAAATCTACGAGCAGTACTTC. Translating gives CASSQYRGTQIYEQYF.

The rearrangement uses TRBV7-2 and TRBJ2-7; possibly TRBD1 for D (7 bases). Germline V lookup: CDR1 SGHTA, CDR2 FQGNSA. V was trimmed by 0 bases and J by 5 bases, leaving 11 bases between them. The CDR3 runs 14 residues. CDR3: CASSLAQGRNEQYF. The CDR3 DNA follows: TGTGCCAGCAGCTTAGCACAGGGGAGGAACGAGCAGTACTTC.

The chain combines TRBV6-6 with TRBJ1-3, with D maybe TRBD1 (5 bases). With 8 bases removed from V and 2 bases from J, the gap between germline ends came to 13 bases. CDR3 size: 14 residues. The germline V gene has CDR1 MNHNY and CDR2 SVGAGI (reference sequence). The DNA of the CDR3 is TGTGCCAGCGGTCCCCGCAGGGCTGGAAACACCATATATTTT. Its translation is CASGPRRAGNTIYF.

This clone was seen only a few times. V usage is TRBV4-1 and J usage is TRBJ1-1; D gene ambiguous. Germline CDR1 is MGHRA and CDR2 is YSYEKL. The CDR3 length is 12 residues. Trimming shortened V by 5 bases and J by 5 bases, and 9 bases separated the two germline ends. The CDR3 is CASSERGTEAFF. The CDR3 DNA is TGCGCCAGCAGCGAAAGAGGTACTGAAGCTTTCTTT.

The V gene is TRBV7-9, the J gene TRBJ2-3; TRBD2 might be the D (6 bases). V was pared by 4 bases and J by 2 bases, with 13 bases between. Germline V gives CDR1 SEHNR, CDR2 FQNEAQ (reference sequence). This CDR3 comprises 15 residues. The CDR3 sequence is CASSSLRRDTDTQYF. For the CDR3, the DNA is TGTGCCAGCAGCTCCCTCCGGCGGGACACAGATACGCAGTATTTT.

The CDR3, as DNA: TGTGCCAGCAGTGATACTGATCCTCATATCTATGGCTACACCTTC. It codes for CASSDTDPHIYGYTF. The chain uses TRBV2 and TRBJ1-2; D is uncertain. The CDR3 spans 15 residues. The germline gives CDR1 SNHLY, CDR2 FYNNEI. Deletions cut 3 bases from V and 4 bases from J, with 15 bases between. The variable domain in full, completed from reference TRBV2 and TRBJ1-2, reads EPEVTQTPSHQVTQMGQEVILRCVPISNHLYFYWYRQILGQKVEFLVSFYNNEISEKSEIFDDQFSVERPDGSNFTLKIRSTKLEDSAMYFCASSDTDPHIYGYTFGSGTRLTVV.

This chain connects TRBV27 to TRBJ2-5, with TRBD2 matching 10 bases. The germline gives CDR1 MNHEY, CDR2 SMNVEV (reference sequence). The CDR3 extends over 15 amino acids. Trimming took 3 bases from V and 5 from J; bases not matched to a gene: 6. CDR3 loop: CASSLNLAGVETQYF. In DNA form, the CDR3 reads TGTGCCAGCAGTTTGAACCTAGCGGGAGTGGAGACCCAGTACTTC.

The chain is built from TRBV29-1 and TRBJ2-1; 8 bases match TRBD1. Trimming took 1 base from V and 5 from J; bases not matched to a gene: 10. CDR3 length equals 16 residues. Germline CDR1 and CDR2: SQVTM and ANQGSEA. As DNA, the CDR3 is TGCAGCGTTGAAGCCCCACCCGGACAGGGCCACAATGAGCAGTTCTTC. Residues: CSVEAPPGQGHNEQFF.

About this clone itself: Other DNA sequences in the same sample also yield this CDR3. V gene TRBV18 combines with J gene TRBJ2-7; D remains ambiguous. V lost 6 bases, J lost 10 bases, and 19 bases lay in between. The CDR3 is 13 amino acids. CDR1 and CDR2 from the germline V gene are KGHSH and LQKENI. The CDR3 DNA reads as TGTGCCAGCTCGCCGACCGAGGAGCCCAATCAGTACTTC. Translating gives CASSPTEEPNQYF.

The DNA for the CDR3 is TGCAGCGTTTCACAAGAATGGGGCTACACCTTC. Translated: CSVSQEWGYTF. The rearrangement uses TRBV29-1 and TRBJ1-2; D gene unclear. CDR1 is SQVTM, CDR2 ANQGSEA, per germline. The CDR3 loop spans 11 amino acids. Trimming left V 5 bases short and J 8 bases short, with 12 bases between.

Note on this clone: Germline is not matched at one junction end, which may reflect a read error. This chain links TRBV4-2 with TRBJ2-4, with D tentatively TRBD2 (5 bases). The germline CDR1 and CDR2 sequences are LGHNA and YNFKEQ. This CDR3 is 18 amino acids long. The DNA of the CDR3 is TGTGCCAGCAGCCAAGATCTTAGTACAGTCCTAGCCAAAAACAGTCAGTACTTC. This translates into CASSQDLSTVLAKNSQYF.

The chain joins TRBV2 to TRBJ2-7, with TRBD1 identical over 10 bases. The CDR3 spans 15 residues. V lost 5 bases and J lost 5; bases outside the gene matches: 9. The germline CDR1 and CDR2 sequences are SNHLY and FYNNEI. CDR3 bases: TGTGCCAGCAGTACACCCGGGACAGGGGACCACGAGCAGTACTTC. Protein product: CASSTPGTGDHEQYF.

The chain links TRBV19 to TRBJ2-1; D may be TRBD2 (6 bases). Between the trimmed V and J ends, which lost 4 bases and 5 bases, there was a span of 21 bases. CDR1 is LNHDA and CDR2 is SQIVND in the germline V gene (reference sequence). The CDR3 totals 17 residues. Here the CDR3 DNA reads TGTGCCAGTAGTACAGAAACTAGCTGGGCTTCCCACAATGAGCAGTTCTTC. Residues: CASSTETSWASHNEQFF. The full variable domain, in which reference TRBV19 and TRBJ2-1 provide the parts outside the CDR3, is DGGITQSPKYLFRKEGQNVTLSCEQNLNHDAMYWYRQDPGQGLRLIYYSQIVNDFQKGDIAEGYSVSREKKESFPLTVTSAQKNPTAFYLCASSTETSWASHNEQFFGPGTRLTVL.

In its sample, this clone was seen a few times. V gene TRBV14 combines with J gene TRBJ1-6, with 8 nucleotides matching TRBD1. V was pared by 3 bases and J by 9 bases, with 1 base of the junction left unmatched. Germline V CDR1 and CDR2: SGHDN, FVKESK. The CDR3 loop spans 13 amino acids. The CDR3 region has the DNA TGTGCCAGCAGCCACAGGGGGCTTTCACCCCTCCACTTT. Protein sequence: CASSHRGLSPLHF.

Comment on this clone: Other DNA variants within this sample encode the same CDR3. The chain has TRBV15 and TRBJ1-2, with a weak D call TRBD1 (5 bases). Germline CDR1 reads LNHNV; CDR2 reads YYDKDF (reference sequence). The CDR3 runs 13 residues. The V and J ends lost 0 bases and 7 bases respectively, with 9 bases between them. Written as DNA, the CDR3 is TGTGCCACCAGCAGAGAGGACGACAGTGGCTACACCTTC. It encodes CATSREDDSGYTF.

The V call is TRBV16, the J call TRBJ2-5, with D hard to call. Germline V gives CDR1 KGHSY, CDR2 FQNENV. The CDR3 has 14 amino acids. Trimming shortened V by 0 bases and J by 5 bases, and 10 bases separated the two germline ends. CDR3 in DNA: TGTGCCAGCAGCCAATCCCCTAGACGGGAGACCCAGTACTTC. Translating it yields CASSQSPRRETQYF.

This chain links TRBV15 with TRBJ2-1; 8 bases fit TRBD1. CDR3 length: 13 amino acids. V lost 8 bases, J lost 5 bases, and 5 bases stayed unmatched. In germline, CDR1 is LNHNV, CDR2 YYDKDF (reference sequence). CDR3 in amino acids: CATEDRADNEQFF. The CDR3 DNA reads TGTGCCACCGAGGACAGGGCAGACAATGAGCAGTTCTTC.

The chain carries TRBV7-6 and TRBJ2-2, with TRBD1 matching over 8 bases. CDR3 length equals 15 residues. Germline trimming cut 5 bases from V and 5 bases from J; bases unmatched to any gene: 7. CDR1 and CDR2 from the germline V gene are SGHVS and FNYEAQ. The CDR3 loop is CASSNQQGGTGELFF. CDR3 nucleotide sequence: TGTGCCAGCAGCAACCAACAGGGGGGAACCGGGGAGCTGTTTTTT.

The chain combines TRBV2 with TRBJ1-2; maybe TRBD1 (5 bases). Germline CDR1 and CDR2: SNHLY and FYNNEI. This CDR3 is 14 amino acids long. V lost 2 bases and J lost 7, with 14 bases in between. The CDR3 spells CASSERRGQGGYTF. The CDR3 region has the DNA TGTGCCAGCAGTGAACGGAGGGGTCAGGGTGGCTACACCTTC.

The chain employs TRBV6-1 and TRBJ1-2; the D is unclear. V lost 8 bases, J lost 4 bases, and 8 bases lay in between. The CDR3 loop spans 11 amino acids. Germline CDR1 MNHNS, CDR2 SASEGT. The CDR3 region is CASSLTYGYTF. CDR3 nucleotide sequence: TGTGCCAGCTCTCTAACCTATGGCTACACCTTC.

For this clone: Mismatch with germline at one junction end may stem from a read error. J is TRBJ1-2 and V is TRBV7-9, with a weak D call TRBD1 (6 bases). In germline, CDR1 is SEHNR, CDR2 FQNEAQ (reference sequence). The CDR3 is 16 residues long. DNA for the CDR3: TGTTCCAGCAGCTTAGAACAGGGAACCCCTCCGGGTGGCTACACCTTC. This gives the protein CSSSLEQGTPPGGYTF.